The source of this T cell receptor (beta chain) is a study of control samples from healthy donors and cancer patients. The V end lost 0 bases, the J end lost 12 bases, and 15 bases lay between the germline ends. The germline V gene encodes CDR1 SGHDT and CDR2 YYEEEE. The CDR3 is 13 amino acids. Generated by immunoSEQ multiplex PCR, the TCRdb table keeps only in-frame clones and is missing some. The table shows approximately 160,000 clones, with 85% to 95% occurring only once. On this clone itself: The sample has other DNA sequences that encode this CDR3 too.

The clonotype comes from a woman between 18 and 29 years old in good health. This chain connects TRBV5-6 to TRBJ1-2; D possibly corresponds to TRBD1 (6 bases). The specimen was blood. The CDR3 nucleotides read TGTGCCAGCAGCTTGGGGCAGGGGATGGGGGACACCTTC. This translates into CASSLGQGMGDTF.